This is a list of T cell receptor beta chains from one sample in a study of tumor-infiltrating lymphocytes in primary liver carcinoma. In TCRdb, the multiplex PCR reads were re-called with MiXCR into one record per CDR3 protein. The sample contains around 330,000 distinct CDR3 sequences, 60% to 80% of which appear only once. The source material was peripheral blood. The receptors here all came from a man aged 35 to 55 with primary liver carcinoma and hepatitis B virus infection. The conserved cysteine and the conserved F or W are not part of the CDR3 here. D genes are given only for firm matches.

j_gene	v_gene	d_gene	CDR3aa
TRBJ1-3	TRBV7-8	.	ASGLDHWGALGNTIY
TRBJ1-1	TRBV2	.	ASTESGATEAF
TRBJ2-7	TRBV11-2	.	ASSLGAERLEQY
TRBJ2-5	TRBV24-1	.	ATSGFLTGSLQETQY
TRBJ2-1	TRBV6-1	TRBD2	ASSARTSFVARQF
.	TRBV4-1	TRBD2	VSSQGDRAGGREQF
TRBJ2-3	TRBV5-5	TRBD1	ASSRGAGTGGTDTRY
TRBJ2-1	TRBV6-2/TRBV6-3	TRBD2	ASSSFLGGGYNEQF
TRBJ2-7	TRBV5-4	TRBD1	ASSSNTGGEPY
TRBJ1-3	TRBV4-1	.	ASSQEPDSVRHIY
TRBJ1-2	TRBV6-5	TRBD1	ASSPSGQVLARDGYT
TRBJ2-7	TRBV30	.	VWSISGVNEQY
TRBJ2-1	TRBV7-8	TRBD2	ASSFGGTNNEQS
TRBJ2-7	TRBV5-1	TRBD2	ASSGSLAGRTYEQY
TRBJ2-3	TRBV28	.	TSSFLVSTGITQY
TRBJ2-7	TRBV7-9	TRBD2	ASSQGTNTNEQY
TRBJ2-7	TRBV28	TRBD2	ANRPPLAGVSEQY